The 3 T cell receptor beta chains below were found in one sample sequenced in a study of blood T cell repertoires in COVID-19. Only in-frame clones appear in the TCRdb table, and some are missing; sequencing was by immunoSEQ multiplex PCR. In the table there are about 400,000 clones, nearly 90% of which are singletons. The sequenced material came from PBMCs or T cells enriched from blood (not recorded which). These receptor sequences come from a woman aged 25 to 45 who had recovered from COVID-19.

The J gene is TRBJ1-5, the V gene TRBV12-3 or TRBV12-4; D remains ambiguous. Between the trimmed V and J ends, which lost 3 bases and 4 bases, there was a span of 7 bases. The CDR3 is 13 amino acids. This CDR3 is CASSLRDNQPQHF. In DNA form, the CDR3 reads TGTGCCAGCAGTTTGAGAGATAATCAGCCCCAGCATTTT.

The chain is built from TRBV21-1 and TRBJ2-1; no check of the table's D call, TRBD2, against the DNA was made. TRBV21-1 is tagged as a pseudogene. The CDR3 runs 17 residues. In DNA, the CDR3 is TGTGCCAGCAGCGGAAGGACTTTAGCGTACTCCTACAATGAGCAGTTCTTC. Translating gives CASSGRTLAYSYNEQFF.

The V gene is TRBV7-2, the J gene TRBJ2-3, with 8 bases matching TRBD2. V shed 2 bases and J 0 bases; nucleotides not matched to a gene: 4. The germline V gene has CDR1 SGHTA and CDR2 FQGNSA. The CDR3 is 16 residues long. Written as DNA, the CDR3 is TGTGCCAGCAGCTTATGGGGGACTAGGAGCACAGATACGCAGTATTTT. This sequence encodes CASSLWGTRSTDTQYF.